This T cell receptor (beta chain) derives from a study of tumor-infiltrating lymphocytes in primary liver carcinoma. The CDR3 has 14 residues. Per germline, CDR1 SQVTM and CDR2 ANQGSEA. Germline DNA was also extracted, while the blood RNA originated from unsorted whole blood. Synthesis of TCR beta cDNA was carried out from about 500 ng total RNA with a constant-region primer. Libraries for TCR beta were built through three nested multiplex PCR rounds, which together made up a slightly modified ARM-PCR procedure. The two initial PCR rounds, around 11 cycles each, used TRBV1-TRBV30 forward and C-beta reverse primers. TCRdb analysed the multiplex PCR reads with MiXCR anew, one entry per CDR3 protein. This table holds roughly 330,000 distinct CDR3 sequences, less than 75% found once. Comments on this clonotype: One end of the junction varies from germline; a read error may be responsible.

The chain couples TRBV29-1 to TRBJ2-7; a weak D match, TRBD1 (5 bases). This TCR was sampled from a man aged 35-49 years with primary liver carcinoma and hepatitis B virus infection. The specimen was peripheral blood. As DNA, the CDR3 is TGCAGCGTTGAAGAGTGGCAGCAGGGAAACGAGCGGTACTTC. Translation gives CSVEEWQQGNERYF.